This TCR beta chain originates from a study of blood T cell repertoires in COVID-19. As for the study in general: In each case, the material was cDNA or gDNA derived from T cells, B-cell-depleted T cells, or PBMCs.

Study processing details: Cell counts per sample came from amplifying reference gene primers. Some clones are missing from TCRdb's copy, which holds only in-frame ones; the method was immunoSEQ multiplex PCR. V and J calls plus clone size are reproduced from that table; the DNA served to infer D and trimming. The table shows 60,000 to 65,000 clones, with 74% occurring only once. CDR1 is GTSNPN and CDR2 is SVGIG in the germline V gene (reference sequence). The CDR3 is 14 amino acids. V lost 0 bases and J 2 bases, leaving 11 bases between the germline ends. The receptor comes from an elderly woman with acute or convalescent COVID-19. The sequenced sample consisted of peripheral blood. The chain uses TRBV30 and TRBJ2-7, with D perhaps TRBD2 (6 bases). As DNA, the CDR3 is TGTGCCTGGAGTGTCATGGGGGGACCCTACGAGCAGTACTTC. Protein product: CAWSVMGGPYEQYF. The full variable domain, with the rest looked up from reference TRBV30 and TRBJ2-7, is SQTIHQWPATLVQPVGSPLSLECTVEGTSNPNLYWYRQAAGRGLQLLFYSVGIGQISSEVPQNLSASRPQDRQFILSSKKLLLSDSGFYLCAWSVMGGPYEQYFGPGTRLTVT.